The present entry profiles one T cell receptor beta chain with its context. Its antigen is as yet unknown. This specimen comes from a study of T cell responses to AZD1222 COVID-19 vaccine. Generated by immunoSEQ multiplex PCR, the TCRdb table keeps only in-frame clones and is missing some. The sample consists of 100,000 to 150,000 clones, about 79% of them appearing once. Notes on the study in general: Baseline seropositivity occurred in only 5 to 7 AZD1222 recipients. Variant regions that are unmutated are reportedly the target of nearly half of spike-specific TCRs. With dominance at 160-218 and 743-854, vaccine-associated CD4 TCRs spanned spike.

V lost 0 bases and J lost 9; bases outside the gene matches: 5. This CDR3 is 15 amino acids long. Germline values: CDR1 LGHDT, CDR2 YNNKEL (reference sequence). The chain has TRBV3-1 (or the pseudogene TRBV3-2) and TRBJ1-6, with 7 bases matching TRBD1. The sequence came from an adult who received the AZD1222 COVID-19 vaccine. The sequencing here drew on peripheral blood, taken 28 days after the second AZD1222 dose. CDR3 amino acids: CASSQEYRGRSPLHF. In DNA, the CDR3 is TGTGCCAGCAGCCAAGAGTACAGGGGACGTTCACCCCTCCACTTT.